These T cell receptor beta chains were read from a single sample in a study of T cell responses to AZD1222 COVID-19 vaccine. Assay: immunoSEQ multiplex PCR; the TCRdb copy retains only in-frame clones and omits some. The table records roughly 160,000 clones, roughly 90% of them present only once. The material was peripheral blood, obtained on day 0 of AZD1222 vaccination. The receptors were gathered from an adult in good health. The CDR3 runs from the conserved cysteine through the conserved F or W. D genes are given only for firm matches. A row's size may be missing; if present it is once, few, many or a size class.

>TRBD1|TRBJ2-5|TRBV4-1|once
TGCGCCAGCAGCCAAGCCTACAGGGGATTGGAGACCCAGTACTTC
CASSQAYRGLETQYF
>-|TRBJ1-1|TRBV11-2|-
TGTGCCAGCAGCTTAGCGGAGCAAAAAGCTTTCTTT
CASSLAEQKAFF
>-|TRBJ1-6|TRBV4-3|-
TGCGCCAGCAGCCAAGATCGTAGTCCAAAGCCCGGCTCACCCCTCCACTTT
CASSQDRSPKPGSPLHF
>-|TRBJ1-5|TRBV5-1|-
TGCGCCAGCAGCTTGGCTGGGGAGGGAAGCAATCAGCCCCAGCATTTT
CASSLAGEGSNQPQHF
>-|TRBJ2-6|TRBV11-1|-
TGTGCCAGCAGCATCCCAGGCCCTGGGGCCAACGTCCTGACTTTC
CASSIPGPGANVLTF
>-|TRBJ2-1|TRBV10-3|-
TGTGCCATCAGTGAGAAAGTAGGGACATACGATGAGCAGTTCTTC
CAISEKVGTYDEQFF
>TRBD2|TRBJ2-3|TRBV7-3|-
TGTGCCAGCAGCTCAGGGGTCCTAGCGGGGGGCCCAACCTACACAGATACGCAGTATTTT
CASSSGVLAGGPTYTDTQYF
>TRBD2|TRBJ2-1|TRBV20-1|-
TGCAGTGCTAGTCCTTTGGGCGGGGGGGATTACAATGAGCAGTTCTTC
CSASPLGGGDYNEQFF
>-|TRBJ2-2|TRBV5-4|-
TGTGCCAGCACCCCCAACAGGGTAGGAACCGGGGAGCTGTTTTTT
CASTPNRVGTGELFF
>TRBD2|TRBJ2-7|TRBV9|-
TGTGCCAGCAGCGAGGTGGGAGGGACCTACGAGCAGTACTTC
CASSEVGGTYEQYF
>-|TRBJ1-1|TRBV14|-
TGTGCCAGCAGCCAAGCCTCGTACCCCGGAGCTTTCTTT
CASSQASYPGAFF
>TRBD2|TRBJ2-5|TRBV5-1|-
TGCGCCAGCAGCTTCCTCGGCGGGGGGGCCGCGGAGACCCAGTACTTC
CASSFLGGGAAETQYF
>TRBD2|TRBJ2-7|TRBV20-1|-
TGCAGTGCTAGTAGAGGGACTAGCGGGACCCGGCAGTACTTC
CSASRGTSGTRQYF
>TRBD2|TRBJ2-2|TRBV6-5|-
TGTGCCAGCAGTTCCCCATCCGGGACTAGCGGCGGGGAGCTGTTTTTT
CASSSPSGTSGGELFF
>-|TRBJ1-4|TRBV9|-
TGTGCCAGCAGCGTAGGTCTAACTAATGAAAAACTGTTTTTT
CASSVGLTNEKLFF
>-|TRBJ1-1|TRBV6-5|-
TGTGCCAGCAGTTACTTAGGGAACACTGAAGCTTTCTTT
CASSYLGNTEAFF
>-|TRBJ2-6|TRBV3-1/TRBV3-2|-
TGTGCCAGCAGCCCTTCTGGGGCCAACGTCCTGACTTTC
CASSPSGANVLTF
>-|TRBJ2-1|TRBV27|-
TGTGCCAGCAGTTTGAAAAGCGGAGCGGCCTCGTACAATGAGCAGTTCTTC
CASSLKSGAASYNEQFF
>-|TRBJ2-1|TRBV9|once
TGTGCCAGCAGCGTAGGACAGAGTAACAATGAGCAGTTCTTC
CASSVGQSNNEQFF